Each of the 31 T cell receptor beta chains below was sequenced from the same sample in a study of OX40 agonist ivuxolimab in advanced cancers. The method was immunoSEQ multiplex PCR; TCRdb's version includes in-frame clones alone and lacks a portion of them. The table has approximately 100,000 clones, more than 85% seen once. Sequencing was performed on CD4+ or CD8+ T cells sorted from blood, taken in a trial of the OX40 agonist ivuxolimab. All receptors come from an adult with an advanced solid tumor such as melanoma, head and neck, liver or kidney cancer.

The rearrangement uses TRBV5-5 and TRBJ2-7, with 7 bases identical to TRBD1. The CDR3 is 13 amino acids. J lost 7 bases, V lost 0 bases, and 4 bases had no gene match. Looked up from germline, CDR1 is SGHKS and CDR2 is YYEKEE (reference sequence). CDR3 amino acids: CASSLGQGGEQYF. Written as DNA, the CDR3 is TGTGCCAGCAGCTTGGGACAGGGCGGTGAGCAGTACTTC. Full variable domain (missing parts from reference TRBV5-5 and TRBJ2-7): DAGVTQSPTHLIKTRGQQVTLRCSPISGHKSVSWYQQVLGQGPQFIFQYYEKEERGRGNFPDRFSARQFPNYSSELNVNALLLGDSALYLCASSLGQGGEQYFGPGTRLTVT.

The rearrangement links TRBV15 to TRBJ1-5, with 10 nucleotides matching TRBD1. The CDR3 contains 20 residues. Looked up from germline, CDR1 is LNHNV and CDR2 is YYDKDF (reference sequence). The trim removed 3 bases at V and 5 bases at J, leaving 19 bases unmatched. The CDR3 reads CATSSWSAGQGKLGDQPQHF. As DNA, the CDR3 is TGTGCCACCAGCAGTTGGTCCGCGGGACAGGGGAAATTGGGGGATCAGCCCCAGCATTTT.

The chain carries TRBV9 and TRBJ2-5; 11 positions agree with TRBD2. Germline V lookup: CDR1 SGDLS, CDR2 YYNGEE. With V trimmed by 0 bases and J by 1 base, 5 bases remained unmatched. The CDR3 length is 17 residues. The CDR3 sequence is CASSVGLAGGIQETQYF. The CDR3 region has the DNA TGTGCCAGCAGCGTAGGGCTAGCGGGAGGTATCCAAGAGACCCAGTACTTC.

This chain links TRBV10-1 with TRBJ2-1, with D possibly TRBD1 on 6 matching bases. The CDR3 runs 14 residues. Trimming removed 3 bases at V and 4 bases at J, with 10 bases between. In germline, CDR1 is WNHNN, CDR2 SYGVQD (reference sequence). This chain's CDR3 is CASSDTGNYNEQFF. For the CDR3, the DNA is TGCGCCAGCAGTGATACAGGGAATTACAATGAGCAGTTCTTC.

The CDR3 is CASSQDRLAGRGETQYF. The CDR3 DNA reads as TGCGCCAGCAGCCAAGATCGACTAGCGGGGAGGGGAGAGACCCAGTACTTC. This sequence joins TRBV4-3 and TRBJ2-5; 11 nucleotides line up with TRBD2. This CDR3 comprises 17 residues. V was clipped by 0 bases and J by 4 bases; unmatched bases: 7. The germline V gene has CDR1 LGHNA and CDR2 YSLEER.

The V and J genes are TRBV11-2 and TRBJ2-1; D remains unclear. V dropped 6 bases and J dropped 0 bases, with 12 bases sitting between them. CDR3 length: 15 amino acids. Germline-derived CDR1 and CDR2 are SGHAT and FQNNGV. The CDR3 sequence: CASSSLAVSYNEQFF. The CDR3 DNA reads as TGTGCCAGCAGTTCCTTAGCCGTCTCCTACAATGAGCAGTTCTTC.

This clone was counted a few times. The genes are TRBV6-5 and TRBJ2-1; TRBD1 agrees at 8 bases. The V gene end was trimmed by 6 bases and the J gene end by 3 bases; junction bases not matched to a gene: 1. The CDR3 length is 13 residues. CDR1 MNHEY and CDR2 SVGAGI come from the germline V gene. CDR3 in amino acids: CASRTGDYNEQFF. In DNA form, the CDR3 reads TGTGCCAGCAGGACAGGGGACTACAATGAGCAGTTCTTC.

The CDR3 nucleotides are TGTGCCAGCTCACCACAGGTTACGGGTTCGGAGACCCAGTACTTC. This gives the protein CASSPQVTGSETQYF. The V call is TRBV18, the J call TRBJ2-5; D remains unclear. Germline V CDR1 and CDR2: KGHSH, LQKENI. CDR3 length: 15 amino acids. Trimming left V 1 base short and J 5 bases short, with 14 bases between.

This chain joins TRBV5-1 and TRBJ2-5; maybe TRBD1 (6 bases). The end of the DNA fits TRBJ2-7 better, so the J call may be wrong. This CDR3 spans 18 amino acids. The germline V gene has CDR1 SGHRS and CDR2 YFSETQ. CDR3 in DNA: TGCGCCAGCAGCTTGAGGACCCTGACAGGCTCTCCCCCTTACGAGCAGTACTTC. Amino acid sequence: CASSLRTLTGSPPYEQYF.

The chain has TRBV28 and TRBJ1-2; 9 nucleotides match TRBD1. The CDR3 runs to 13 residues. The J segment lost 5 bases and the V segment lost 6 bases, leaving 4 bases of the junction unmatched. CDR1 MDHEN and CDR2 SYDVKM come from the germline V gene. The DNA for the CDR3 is TGTGCCAGCAGCCGGGACAGGGAGTATGGCTACACCTTC. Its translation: CASSRDREYGYTF.

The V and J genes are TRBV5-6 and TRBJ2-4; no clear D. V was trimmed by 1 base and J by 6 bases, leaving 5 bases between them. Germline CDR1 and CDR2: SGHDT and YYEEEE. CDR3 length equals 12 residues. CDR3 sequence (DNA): TGTGCCAGCAGCTTGATGGGAAACATTCAGTACTTC. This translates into CASSLMGNIQYF. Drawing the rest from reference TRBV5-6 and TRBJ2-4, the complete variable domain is DAGVTQSPTHLIKTRGQQVTLRCSPKSGHDTVSWYQQALGQGPQFIFQYYEEEERQRGNFPDRFSGHQFPNYSSELNVNALLLGDSALYLCASSLMGNIQYFGAGTRLSVL.

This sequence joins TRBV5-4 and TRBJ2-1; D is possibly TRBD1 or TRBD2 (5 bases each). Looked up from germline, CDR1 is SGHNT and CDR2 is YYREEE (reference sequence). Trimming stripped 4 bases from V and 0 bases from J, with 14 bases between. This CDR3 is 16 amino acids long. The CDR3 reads CASSGGGRSSYNEQFF. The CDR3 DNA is TGTGCCAGCAGCGGTGGGGGACGGAGCTCCTACAATGAGCAGTTCTTC.

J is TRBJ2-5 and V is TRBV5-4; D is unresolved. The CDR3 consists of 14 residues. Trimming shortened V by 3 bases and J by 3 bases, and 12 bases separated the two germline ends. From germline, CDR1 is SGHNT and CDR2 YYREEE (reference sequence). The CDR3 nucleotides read TGTGCCAGCAGCTCGTCACAGATAGAAGAGACCCAGTACTTC. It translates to CASSSSQIEETQYF.

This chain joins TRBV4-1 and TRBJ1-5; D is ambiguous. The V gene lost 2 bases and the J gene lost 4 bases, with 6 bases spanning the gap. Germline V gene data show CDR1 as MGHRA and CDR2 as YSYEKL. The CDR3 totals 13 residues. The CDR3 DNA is TGCGCCAGCAGCCAAACGGAGAATCAGCCCCAGCATTTT. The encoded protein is CASSQTENQPQHF.

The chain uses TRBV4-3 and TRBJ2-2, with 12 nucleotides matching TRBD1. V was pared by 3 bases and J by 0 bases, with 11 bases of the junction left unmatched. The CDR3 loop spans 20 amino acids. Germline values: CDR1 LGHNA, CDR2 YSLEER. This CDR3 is CASSHLNLGTGGANTGELFF. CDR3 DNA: TGCGCCAGCAGCCACCTAAACCTCGGGACAGGGGGCGCGAACACCGGGGAGCTGTTTTTT.

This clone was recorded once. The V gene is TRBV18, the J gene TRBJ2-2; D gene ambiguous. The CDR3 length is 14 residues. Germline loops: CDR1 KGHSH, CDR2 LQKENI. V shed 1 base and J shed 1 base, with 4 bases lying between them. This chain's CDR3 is CASSPQGNTGELFF. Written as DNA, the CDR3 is TGTGCCAGCTCACCACAGGGGAACACCGGGGAGCTGTTTTTT.

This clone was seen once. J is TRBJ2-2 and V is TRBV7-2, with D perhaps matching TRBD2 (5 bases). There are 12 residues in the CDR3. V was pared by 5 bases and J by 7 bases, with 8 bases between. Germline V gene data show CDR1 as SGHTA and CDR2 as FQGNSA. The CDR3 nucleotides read TGTGCCAGCAGCGCCGGGGTCGGGGAGCTGTTTTTT. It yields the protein CASSAGVGELFF. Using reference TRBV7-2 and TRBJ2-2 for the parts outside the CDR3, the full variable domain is GAGVSQSPSNKVTEKGKDVELRCDPISGHTALYWYRQSLGQGLEFLIYFQGNSAPDKSGLPSDRFSAERTGGSVSTLTIQRTQQEDSAVYLCASSAGVGELFFGEGSRLTVL.

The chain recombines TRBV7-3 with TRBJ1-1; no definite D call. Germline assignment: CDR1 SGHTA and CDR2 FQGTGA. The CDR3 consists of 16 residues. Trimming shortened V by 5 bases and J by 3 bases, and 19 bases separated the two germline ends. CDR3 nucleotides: TGTGCCAGCAGCCCCCAAGCTGGGGTTGTGGACACTGAAGCTTTCTTT. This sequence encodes CASSPQAGVVDTEAFF. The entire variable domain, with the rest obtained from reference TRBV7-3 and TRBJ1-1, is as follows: GAGVSQTPSNKVTEKGKYVELRCDPISGHTALYWYRQSLGQGPEFLIYFQGTGAADDSGLPNDRFFAVRPEGSVSTLKIQRTERGDSAVYLCASSPQAGVVDTEAFFGQGTRLTVV.

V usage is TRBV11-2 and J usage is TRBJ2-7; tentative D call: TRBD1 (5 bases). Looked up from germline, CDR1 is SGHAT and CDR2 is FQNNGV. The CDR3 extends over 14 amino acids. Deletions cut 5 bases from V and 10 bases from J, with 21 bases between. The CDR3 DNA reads TGTGCCAGCAGCATTAATATACGTTTGGACAAACAGTACTTC. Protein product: CASSINIRLDKQYF. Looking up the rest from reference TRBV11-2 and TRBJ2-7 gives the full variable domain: EAGVAQSPRYKIIEKRQSVAFWCNPISGHATLYWYQQILGQGPKLLIQFQNNGVVDDSQLPKDRFSAERLKGVDSTLKIQPAKLEDSAVYLCASSINIRLDKQYFGPGTRLTVT.

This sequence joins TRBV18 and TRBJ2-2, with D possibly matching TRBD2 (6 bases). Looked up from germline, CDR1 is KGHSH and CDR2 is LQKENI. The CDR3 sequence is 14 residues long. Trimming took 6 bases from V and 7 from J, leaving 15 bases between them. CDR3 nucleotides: TGTGCCAGCTCGGAGGGACGGACCGGCGGGGAGCTGTTTTTT. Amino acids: CASSEGRTGGELFF.

CDR3 residues: CASSLARKGPSTEAFF. In DNA form, the CDR3 reads TGTGCCAGCAGCTTAGCGCGAAAGGGGCCGAGCACTGAAGCTTTCTTT. V gene TRBV7-3 combines with J gene TRBJ1-1; perhaps TRBD1 as D (5 bases). The length of the CDR3 is 16 residues. V dropped 2 bases and J dropped 4 bases, with 17 bases sitting between them. Germline CDR1 reads SGHTA; CDR2 reads FQGTGA. Full variable domain (remainder filled in from reference TRBV7-3 and TRBJ1-1): GAGVSQTPSNKVTEKGKYVELRCDPISGHTALYWYRQSLGQGPEFLIYFQGTGAADDSGLPNDRFFAVRPEGSVSTLKIQRTERGDSAVYLCASSLARKGPSTEAFFGQGTRLTVV.

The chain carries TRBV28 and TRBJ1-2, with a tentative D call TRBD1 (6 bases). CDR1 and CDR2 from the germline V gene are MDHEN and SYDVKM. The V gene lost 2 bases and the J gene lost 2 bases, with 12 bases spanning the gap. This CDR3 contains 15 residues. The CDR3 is CASSLMRGGNYGYTF. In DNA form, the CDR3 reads TGTGCCAGCAGTTTAATGAGGGGGGGGAACTATGGCTACACCTTC.

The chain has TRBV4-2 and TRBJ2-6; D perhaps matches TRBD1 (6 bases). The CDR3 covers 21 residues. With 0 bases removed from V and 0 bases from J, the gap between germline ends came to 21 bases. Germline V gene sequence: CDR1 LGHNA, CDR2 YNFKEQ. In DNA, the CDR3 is TGTGCCAGCAGCCAAGATTTCTGGGGGACAAGCACAAGCTCTGGGGCCAACGTCCTGACTTTC. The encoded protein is CASSQDFWGTSTSSGANVLTF.

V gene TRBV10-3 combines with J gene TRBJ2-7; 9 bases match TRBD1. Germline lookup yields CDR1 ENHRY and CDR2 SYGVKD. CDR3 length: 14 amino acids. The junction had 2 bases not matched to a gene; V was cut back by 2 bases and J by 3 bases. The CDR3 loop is CAISERDRVYEQYF. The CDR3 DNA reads TGTGCCATCAGTGAGAGGGACAGGGTCTACGAGCAGTACTTC.

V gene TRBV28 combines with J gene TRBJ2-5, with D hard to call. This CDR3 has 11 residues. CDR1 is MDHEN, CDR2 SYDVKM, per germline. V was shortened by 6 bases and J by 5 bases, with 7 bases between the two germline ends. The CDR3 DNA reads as TGTGCCAGCAGCCCTCGGGAGACCCAGTACTTC. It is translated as CASSPRETQYF.

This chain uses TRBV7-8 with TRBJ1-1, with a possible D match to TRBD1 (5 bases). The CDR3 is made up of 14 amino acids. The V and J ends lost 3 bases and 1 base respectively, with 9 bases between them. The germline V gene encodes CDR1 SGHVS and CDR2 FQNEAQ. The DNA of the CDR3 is TGTGCCAGCAGCTTGGGGCACGCGAACACTGAAGCTTTCTTT. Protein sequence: CASSLGHANTEAFF.

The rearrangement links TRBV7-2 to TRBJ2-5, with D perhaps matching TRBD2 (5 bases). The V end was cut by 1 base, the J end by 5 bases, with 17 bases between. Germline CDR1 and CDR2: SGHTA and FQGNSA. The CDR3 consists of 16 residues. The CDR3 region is CASSLVSGGGGETQYF. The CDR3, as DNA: TGTGCCAGCAGCTTAGTCTCCGGCGGAGGCGGGGAGACCCAGTACTTC. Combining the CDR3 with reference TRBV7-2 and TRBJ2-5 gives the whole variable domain GAGVSQSPSNKVTEKGKDVELRCDPISGHTALYWYRQSLGQGLEFLIYFQGNSAPDKSGLPSDRFSAERTGGSVSTLTIQRTQQEDSAVYLCASSLVSGGGGETQYFGPGTRLLVL.

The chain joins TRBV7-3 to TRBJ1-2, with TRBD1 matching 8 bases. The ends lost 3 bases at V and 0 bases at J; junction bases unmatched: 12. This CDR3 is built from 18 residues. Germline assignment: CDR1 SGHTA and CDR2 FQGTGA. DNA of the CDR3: TGTGCCAGCAGCTTTAAAAGGGGTGACAGGGGAGCTAACTATGGCTACACCTTC. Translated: CASSFKRGDRGANYGYTF.

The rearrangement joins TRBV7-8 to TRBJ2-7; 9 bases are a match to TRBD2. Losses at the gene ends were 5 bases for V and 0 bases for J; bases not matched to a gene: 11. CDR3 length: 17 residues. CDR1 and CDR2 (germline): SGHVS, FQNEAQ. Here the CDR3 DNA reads TGTGCCAGCAGCGCTACGTCTAGCGGGATTCGCTCCTACGAGCAGTACTTC. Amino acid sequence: CASSATSSGIRSYEQYF.

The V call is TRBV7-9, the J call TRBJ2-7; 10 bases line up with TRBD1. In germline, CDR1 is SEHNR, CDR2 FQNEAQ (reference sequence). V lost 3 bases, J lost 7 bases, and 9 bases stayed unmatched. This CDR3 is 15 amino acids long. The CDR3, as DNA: TGTGCCAGCAGCTTGGGACAGGGGCTTCAACAAGAGCAGTACTTC. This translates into CASSLGQGLQQEQYF.

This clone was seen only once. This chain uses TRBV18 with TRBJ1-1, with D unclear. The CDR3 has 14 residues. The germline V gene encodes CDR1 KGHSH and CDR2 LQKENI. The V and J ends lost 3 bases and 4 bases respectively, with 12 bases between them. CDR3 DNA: TGTGCCAGCTCACCGGGCGCAGGACGCACTGAAGCTTTCTTT. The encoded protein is CASSPGAGRTEAFF. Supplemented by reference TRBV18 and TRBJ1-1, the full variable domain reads NAGVMQNPRHLVRRRGQEARLRCSPMKGHSHVYWYRQLPEEGLKFMVYLQKENIIDESGMPKERFSAEFPKEGPSILRIQQVVRGDSAAYFCASSPGAGRTEAFFGQGTRLTVV.